The 19 T cell receptor beta chains presented below share a single source sample, sequenced in a study of Ad26.COV2.S vaccination and SARS-CoV-2 variants. The treatment was: around 19 received Ad26.COV2.S at low or high dose, single or two shots; about 5 received placebo; per-sample allocation not given. Sampling was performed 63 days after the first vaccine or placebo injection. Generated by immunoSEQ multiplex PCR, the TCRdb table keeps only in-frame clones and is missing some. The sample yields over 450,000 clones, about 88% seen once. Sequences were derived from peripheral blood, sampled in a trial of Ad26.COV2.S vaccine versus placebo. These receptors all come from a person aged 18-65 years who received the Ad26.COV2.S COVID-19 vaccine or a placebo.

The V call is TRBV6-1, the J call TRBJ1-5; 7 nucleotides line up with TRBD1. Germline CDR1 reads MNHNS; CDR2 reads SASEGT. The CDR3 is made up of 18 amino acids. V lost 4 bases to trimming and J lost 0 bases; unmatched junction nucleotides: 12. The CDR3 nucleotides read TGTGCCAGCAGTGGCCCTCAAGGAAACAGGGGTAGCAATCAGCCCCAGCATTTT. Translating it yields CASSGPQGNRGSNQPQHF.

The V and J genes are TRBV5-6 and TRBJ2-5, with TRBD1 as a possible D gene (5 bases). The CDR3 contains 15 residues. V was trimmed by 6 bases and J by 2 bases, leaving 17 bases between them. Germline CDR1 SGHDT, CDR2 YYEEEE. The chain's CDR3 is CASTQDLGVQETQYF. CDR3 coding DNA: TGTGCCAGCACCCAGGACCTAGGGGTGCAAGAGACCCAGTACTTC.

The genes are TRBV5-1 and TRBJ2-6; TRBD1 is a possible D gene (6 bases). The V end lost 1 base, the J end lost 2 bases, and 10 bases lay between the germline ends. The CDR3 is 16 residues long. Germline assignment: CDR1 SGHRS and CDR2 YFSETQ. The CDR3 DNA reads as TGCGCCAGCAGCTTGCCAGGGGTCCCTGGGGCCAACGTCCTGACTTTC. Translated: CASSLPGVPGANVLTF. The full variable domain, completed using reference TRBV5-1 and TRBJ2-6, is KAGVTQTPRYLIKTRGQQVTLSCSPISGHRSVSWYQQTPGQGLQFLFEYFSETQRNKGNFPGRFSGRQFSNSRSEMNVSTLELGDSALYLCASSLPGVPGANVLTFGAGSRLTVL.

The CDR3 nucleotides read TGTGCCAGCAGCGCCAACTTCGGCGGGAATGAGCAGTTCTTC. Translation: CASSANFGGNEQFF. The gene calls are TRBV9 and TRBJ2-1; TRBD2 is a possible D gene (5 bases). The CDR3 loop spans 14 amino acids. Germline V CDR1 and CDR2: SGDLS, YYNGEE. The germline V and J ends were trimmed by 3 bases and 7 bases, with 14 bases remaining between them.

V is TRBV6-4 and J is TRBJ1-4; TRBD1 matches at 8 bases. Germline V gives CDR1 MRHNA, CDR2 SNTAGT. The CDR3 is 14 amino acids. The V gene end was trimmed by 5 bases and the J gene end by 4 bases; junction bases not matched to a gene: 3. DNA for the CDR3: TGTGCCAGCAGTCTGACAGGGGTTAATGAAAAACTGTTTTTT. Encoded protein: CASSLTGVNEKLFF.

The chain carries TRBV6-2 or TRBV6-3 and TRBJ1-5; the D gene is possibly TRBD1 (5 bases). The CDR3 contains 15 residues. The germline gives CDR1 MNHEY, CDR2 SVGEGT. V lost 2 bases, J lost 3 bases, and 11 bases lay in between. CDR3: CASSYVGLNNQPQHF. The CDR3 DNA follows: TGTGCCAGCAGTTACGTGGGACTCAACAATCAGCCCCAGCATTTT.

This chain joins TRBV10-3 and TRBJ1-3; no reliable D call. This CDR3 comprises 14 residues. Germline V gives CDR1 ENHRY, CDR2 SYGVKD. Trimming shortened V by 4 bases and J by 0 bases, and 7 bases separated the two germline ends. CDR3 DNA sequence: TGTGCCATCAGTGGGGTACTCTCTGGAAACACCATATATTTT. Residues: CAISGVLSGNTIYF.

The V and J genes are TRBV7-9 and TRBJ2-7; TRBD2 matches 8 bases. With V trimmed by 5 bases and J by 6 bases, 12 bases remained unmatched. CDR1 is SEHNR, CDR2 FQNEAQ, per germline (reference sequence). This CDR3 contains 15 residues. The CDR3 loop reads CASSTSGSRIREQYF. The CDR3 bases are TGTGCCAGCAGCACGAGCGGGAGCCGGATCCGCGAGCAGTACTTC.

This chain links TRBV6-5 with TRBJ2-5; a possible D gene is TRBD2 (5 bases). The CDR3 runs 16 residues. Germline lookup yields CDR1 MNHEY and CDR2 SVGAGI. Trimming removed 0 bases from V and 2 bases from J, with 13 bases in between. CDR3 sequence: CASSYSSGVGQETQYF. In DNA, the CDR3 is TGTGCCAGCAGTTACTCGTCCGGGGTAGGGCAAGAGACCCAGTACTTC.

The J gene is TRBJ2-4, the V gene TRBV7-2; a weak D match, TRBD2 (6 bases). Trimming shortened V by 5 bases and J by 8 bases, and 19 bases separated the two germline ends. The length of the CDR3 is 15 residues. CDR1 and CDR2 from the germline V gene are SGHTA and FQGNSA. Here the CDR3 reads CASSPNMGPGDIQYF. As DNA, the CDR3 is TGTGCCAGCAGCCCCAACATGGGGCCGGGGGACATTCAGTACTTC.

A note on this clone: At the DNA level, this CDR3 is encoded by other sequences in the same sample as well. The chain couples TRBV11-2 to TRBJ1-6; no definite D call. The CDR3 has 16 residues. Germline V CDR1 and CDR2: SGHAT, FQNNGV. Trimming shortened V by 3 bases and J by 0 bases, and 9 bases separated the two germline ends. The CDR3 sequence: CASSLDGSSYNSPLHF. CDR3 nucleotide sequence: TGTGCCAGCAGCTTGGACGGTAGCTCCTATAATTCACCCCTCCACTTT.

This chain connects TRBV6-6 to TRBJ2-7; maybe TRBD2 (5 bases). Between the trimmed V and J ends, which lost 7 bases and 2 bases, there was a span of 9 bases. Germline assignment: CDR1 MNHNY and CDR2 SVGAGI (reference sequence). CDR3 length equals 12 residues. CDR3 sequence reads: CASNSVTYEQYF. The CDR3 nucleotides read TGTGCCAGCAATAGCGTTACCTACGAGCAGTACTTC.

This sequence joins TRBV28 and TRBJ2-7; 9 bases line up with TRBD1. The CDR3 is made up of 15 amino acids. The V gene's germline CDR1 is MDHEN and CDR2 SYDVKM. Germline trimming cut 5 bases from V and 7 bases from J; bases unmatched to any gene: 12. CDR3 region: CASSVTGTGKREQYF. Here the CDR3 DNA reads TGTGCCAGCAGTGTAACCGGGACAGGGAAAAGGGAGCAGTACTTC.

The chain has TRBV7-9 and TRBJ1-5; TRBD1 agrees at 9 bases. This CDR3 has 16 amino acids. Germline trimming cut 5 bases from V and 0 bases from J; bases unmatched to any gene: 5. From germline, CDR1 is SEHNR and CDR2 FQNEAQ (reference sequence). CDR3 bases: TGTGCCAGCAGCCCGGACAGGGGTTATAGCAATCAGCCCCAGCATTTT. Its translation: CASSPDRGYSNQPQHF.

On this clone: The same CDR3 arises from other DNA sequences in this sample as well. The chain links TRBV6-5 to TRBJ2-7, with D maybe TRBD1 (6 bases). V was pared by 0 bases and J by 3 bases, with 12 bases between. The CDR3 length is 15 residues. The germline V gene has CDR1 MNHEY and CDR2 SVGAGI. This CDR3 is CASSYSGGQSYEQYF. In DNA form, the CDR3 reads TGTGCCAGCAGTTACTCGGGCGGACAGAGCTACGAGCAGTACTTC.

V and J are TRBV5-1 and TRBJ2-7; the D is unclear. Trimming took off 2 bases at V and 2 bases at J, with 14 bases between the two ends. Germline CDR1 is SGHRS and CDR2 is YFSETQ. The CDR3 is made up of 15 amino acids. The CDR3 here is CASSLFNSQTYEQYF. The CDR3 DNA is TGCGCCAGCAGCTTATTCAATTCCCAAACCTACGAGCAGTACTTC.

The gene calls are TRBV19 and TRBJ2-1, with 7 bases lining up with TRBD2. The trim removed 6 bases at V and 2 bases at J, leaving 10 bases unmatched. The CDR3 length is 16 residues. Germline CDR1 reads LNHDA; CDR2 reads SQIVND (reference sequence). The CDR3 DNA reads TGTGCCAGTAGCGCTCGTGTAGCGGGCCCCTACAATGAGCAGTTCTTC. Amino acid sequence: CASSARVAGPYNEQFF.

The rearrangement uses TRBV11-2 and TRBJ2-2, with 9 bases fitting TRBD2. Per germline, CDR1 SGHAT and CDR2 FQNNGV. The CDR3 is made up of 19 amino acids. The V gene end was trimmed by 1 base and the J gene end by 2 bases; junction bases not matched to a gene: 11. The CDR3 bases are TGTGCCAGCAGCTTAGGATCCGCTAGCGGGATCGTCAACACCGGGGAGCTGTTTTTT. Its translation is CASSLGSASGIVNTGELFF.

V is TRBV4-1 and J is TRBJ2-1; 8 bases line up with TRBD2. This CDR3 has 18 residues. CDR1 and CDR2 from the germline V gene are MGHRA and YSYEKL. The trim removed 0 bases at V and 9 bases at J, leaving 16 bases unmatched. The CDR3 spells CASSQEALRVAGRGEQFF. CDR3 DNA sequence: TGCGCCAGCAGCCAAGAAGCCCTGAGGGTAGCGGGAAGGGGTGAGCAGTTCTTC.